This T cell receptor (beta chain) was captured by sequencing in a study of shared clonotypes between healthy human individuals. The V and J ends lost 6 bases and 4 bases, in that order; junction bases with no gene match: 1. This CDR3 has 13 amino acids. Germline-derived CDR1 and CDR2 are MNHNS and SASEGT. Positively selected for CCR7, the CD45RO-negative cells used as naive CD8 cells excluded terminally differentiated effector memory CD45RA+ cells. Generated by immunoSEQ multiplex PCR, the TCRdb table keeps only in-frame clones and is missing some. Among about 2 million clones, 85% to 95% were seen once, and the ten largest hold 1% to 1.3%.

This clonotype originated in a man between 18 and 35 years old in good health. V gene TRBV6-1 combines with J gene TRBJ1-5; TRBD1 matches 9 bases. The sequencing input was naive CD8+ T cells sorted from blood. The DNA of the CDR3 is TGTGCCAGCAGAGACAGGGGGAATCAGCCCCAGCATTTT. Translated, it gives CASRDRGNQPQHF.